This entry is about one TCR beta chain. This sample stems from a study of T cells in localized non-small cell lung cancer. V was shortened by 0 bases and J by 4 bases, with 14 bases between the two germline ends. CDR1 and CDR2 (germline): SGHRS, YFSETQ. The CDR3 is 16 residues long. Assay: immunoSEQ multiplex PCR; the TCRdb copy retains only in-frame clones and omits some. The sample lists under 70,000 clones, approximately 90% occurring once. The specimen was peripheral blood, collected before any cancer treatment. The TCR was taken from a woman between 40 and 69 years old with stage I lung adenocarcinoma. The chain combines TRBV5-1 with TRBJ2-1, with D perhaps given as TRBD1 or TRBD2 (5 bases each). CDR3 sequence: CASSLATSGRYNEQFF. For the CDR3, the DNA is TGCGCCAGCAGCTTGGCAACTTCGGGACGATACAATGAGCAGTTCTTC.